The 13 T cell receptor beta chains below all came from one sample that was sequenced in a study of blood T cell repertoires in COVID-19. Only in-frame clones appear in the TCRdb table, and some are missing; sequencing was by immunoSEQ multiplex PCR. The sample yields tens of thousands of clones, around 79% seen once. The sequenced sample consisted of peripheral blood. These receptors all come from a human donor in a cohort sampled during active COVID-19.

This rearrangement joins TRBV7-9 to TRBJ2-2, with D possibly TRBD2 on 6 matching bases. This CDR3 contains 16 residues. Germline V CDR1 and CDR2: SEHNR, FQNEAQ (reference sequence). Trimming took 6 bases from V and 4 from J, leaving 18 bases between them. CDR3 sequence reads: CASSHPGGGGTGELFF. The CDR3 bases are TGTGCCAGCAGTCACCCCGGGGGAGGAGGCACCGGGGAGCTGTTTTTT.

The chain couples TRBV7-8 to TRBJ2-7; the match to TRBD2 covers 7 bases. V was clipped by 5 bases and J by 4 bases; unmatched bases: 11. Germline V gives CDR1 SGHVS, CDR2 FQNEAQ. There are 15 residues in the CDR3. CDR3 nucleotides: TGTGCCAGCAGCCACATGGGAGGGAGGACTTACGAGCAGTACTTC. It codes for CASSHMGGRTYEQYF.

The genes are TRBV30 and TRBJ1-2; 9 bases are shared with TRBD1. The trim removed 1 base at V and 4 bases at J, leaving 7 bases unmatched. This CDR3 has 15 residues. Germline loops: CDR1 GTSNPN, CDR2 SVGIG (reference sequence). The CDR3 spells CAWSAQTGGGYGYTF. Here the CDR3 DNA reads TGTGCCTGGAGTGCGCAAACAGGGGGCGGCTATGGCTACACCTTC.

The chain joins TRBV28 to TRBJ2-7; TRBD1 aligns across 11 bases. CDR3 length equals 15 residues. V shed 4 bases and J 3 bases; nucleotides not matched to a gene: 5. Germline V gene data show CDR1 as MDHEN and CDR2 as SYDVKM. The CDR3 DNA is TGTGCCAGCAGTTGGGGGACAGGGGGTGGCTACGAGCAGTACTTC. Its translation: CASSWGTGGGYEQYF. Looking up the rest from reference TRBV28 and TRBJ2-7 gives the full variable domain: DVKVTQSSRYLVKRTGEKVFLECVQDMDHENMFWYRQDPGLGLRLIYFSYDVKMKEKGDIPEGYSVSREKKERFSLILESASTNQTSMYLCASSWGTGGGYEQYFGPGTRLTVT.

The V and J genes are TRBV3-1 (or the pseudogene TRBV3-2) and TRBJ2-3, with D uncertain. Trimming left V 4 bases short and J 6 bases short, with 5 bases between. Germline lookup yields CDR1 LGHDT and CDR2 YNNKEL (reference sequence). This CDR3 is built from 11 residues. CDR3 protein: CASSRADTQYF. The DNA of the CDR3 is TGTGCCAGCAGCCGGGCGGATACGCAGTATTTT.

About this clone: The sample has other DNA sequences that encode this CDR3 too. In DNA, the CDR3 is TGCAGCGTTGAAGGGCAATCCTACGAGCAGTACTTC. Encoded protein: CSVEGQSYEQYF. This chain connects TRBV29-1 to TRBJ2-7, with D unclear. The germline V gene has CDR1 SQVTM and CDR2 ANQGSEA. The CDR3 has 12 residues. Deletions cut 1 base from V and 1 base from J, with 5 bases between.

The rearrangement uses TRBV18 and TRBJ1-5, with TRBD1 identical over 11 bases. Germline values: CDR1 KGHSH, CDR2 LQKENI. This CDR3 region has 15 residues. J was trimmed by 5 bases and V by 3 bases; bases with no gene match: 3. CDR3 amino acids: CASSPGTGGYQPQHF. The CDR3 DNA follows: TGTGCCAGCTCACCCGGGACAGGGGGATATCAGCCCCAGCATTTT.

This clone was recorded once. The chain has TRBV4-1 and TRBJ2-7; 10 bases are a match to TRBD1. With V trimmed by 4 bases and J by 5 bases, 2 bases remained unmatched. CDR3 length: 13 residues. CDR1 and CDR2 (germline): MGHRA, YSYEKL. The CDR3 reads CASSLGQGNEQYF. In DNA, the CDR3 is TGCGCCAGCAGCCTGGGACAGGGGAACGAGCAGTACTTC.

This clone was seen a few times. The J gene is TRBJ2-1, the V gene TRBV18; D is uncertain. CDR1 and CDR2 (germline): KGHSH, LQKENI. This CDR3 spans 16 amino acids. Trimming took off 1 base at V and 0 bases at J, with 10 bases between the two ends. CDR3 bases: TGTGCCAGCTCACCACTTAGCCCCAGCTCCTACAATGAGCAGTTCTTC. As protein: CASSPLSPSSYNEQFF. The entire variable domain, with the rest obtained from reference TRBV18 and TRBJ2-1, is as follows: NAGVMQNPRHLVRRRGQEARLRCSPMKGHSHVYWYRQLPEEGLKFMVYLQKENIIDESGMPKERFSAEFPKEGPSILRIQQVVRGDSAAYFCASSPLSPSSYNEQFFGPGTRLTVL.

The chain carries TRBV11-2 and TRBJ1-1; no firm D call. Germline CDR1 and CDR2: SGHAT and FQNNGV. Trimming shortened V by 4 bases and J by 0 bases, and 9 bases separated the two germline ends. The CDR3 totals 14 residues. CDR3 sequence reads: CASSSQILNTEAFF. In DNA form, the CDR3 reads TGTGCCAGCAGCTCCCAGATCCTGAACACTGAAGCTTTCTTT.

DNA for the CDR3: TGTGCCACCGGGACAGGGGACCCGTCGCTCCATGGCTACACCTTC. It translates to CATGTGDPSLHGYTF. The gene calls are TRBV6-5 and TRBJ1-2; 10 bases line up with TRBD1. Germline V gene data show CDR1 as MNHEY and CDR2 as SVGAGI. The junction had 14 bases not matched to a gene; V was cut back by 10 bases and J by 6 bases. This CDR3 is 15 amino acids long.

V is TRBV7-2 and J is TRBJ2-5; 11 bases align to TRBD2. CDR3 length: 16 residues. J gave up 5 bases and V 1 base, and 6 bases lay outside the gene matches. Per the germline V gene, CDR1 is SGHTA and CDR2 is FQGNSA. CDR3 coding DNA: TGTGCCAGCAGCTTAGATGTAGCGGGAGGGCCTGAGACCCAGTACTTC. Translated: CASSLDVAGGPETQYF.

The chain carries TRBV19 and TRBJ1-5; 10 positions agree with TRBD1. This CDR3 has 15 amino acids. The V gene's germline CDR1 is LNHDA and CDR2 SQIVND (reference sequence). The V gene end was trimmed by 3 bases and the J gene end by 7 bases; junction bases not matched to a gene: 6. CDR3 amino acids: CASSMTGQGRQPQHF. CDR3 bases: TGTGCCAGTAGTATGACGGGACAGGGGAGACAGCCCCAGCATTTT.